The T cell receptor beta chain under discussion was sequenced for a study of shared clonotypes between healthy human individuals. Findings and caveats of the study: Compared with memory subsets, naive subsets generally had larger estimated richness. Depth of sequencing was expected to influence donor clonotype sharing. The small donor group covered limited genetic and exposure diversity.

The donor population consisted of healthy HIV-negative adults with no recent acute infections or vaccinations. Libraries were prepared by immunoSEQ multiplex PCR; TCRdb keeps only in-frame clonotypes and omits some of them. The data hold more than 2,000,000 clones, with roughly 93% observed a single time. This clone was counted once. Its specificity is unknown. Germline CDR1 is SNHLY and CDR2 is FYNNEI. This CDR3 is 15 amino acids long. The ends lost 6 bases at V and 8 bases at J; junction bases unmatched: 13. This sequence was found in a man between 18 and 35 years old in good health. Some clones in this sample may be carry-over from other donors' samples. The chain employs TRBV2 and TRBJ2-1; 7 nucleotides align to TRBD2. The sample was naive CD4+ T cells from PBMCs. Indicated subset: CD45RA+ positively selected. The CDR3 protein is CASRFVGTNLYEQFF. CDR3 sequence (DNA): TGTGCCAGCAGGTTTGTAGGGACTAATCTATATGAGCAGTTCTTC.